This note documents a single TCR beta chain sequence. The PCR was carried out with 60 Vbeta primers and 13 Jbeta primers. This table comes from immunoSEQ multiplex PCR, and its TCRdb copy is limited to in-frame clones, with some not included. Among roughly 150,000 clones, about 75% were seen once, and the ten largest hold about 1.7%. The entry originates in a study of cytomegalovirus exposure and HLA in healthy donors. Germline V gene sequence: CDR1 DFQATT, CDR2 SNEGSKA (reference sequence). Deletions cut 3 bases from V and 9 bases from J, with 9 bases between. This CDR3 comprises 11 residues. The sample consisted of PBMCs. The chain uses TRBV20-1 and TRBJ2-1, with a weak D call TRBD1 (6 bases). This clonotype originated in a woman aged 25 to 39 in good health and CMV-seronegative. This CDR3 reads CSARQGIEQFF. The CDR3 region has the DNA TGCAGTGCTAGGCAGGGGATTGAGCAGTTCTTC.